The 29 T cell receptor beta chains listed next were all sequenced from one sample in a study of shared clonotypes between healthy human individuals (dated by TCRdb to 2020 to 2021). The library came from the immunoSEQ multiplex PCR assay. In its TCRdb copy, this immuneACCESS table keeps in-frame sequences only and misses some clones. Where compared with another copy, unresolved V genes explain less than half of these, and the others have no known cause. This sample gives some 2.4 million clones in total; 93% of them show up just once. Clones ranked in the top ten supply approximately 0.37% of the sample. The specimen sequenced was naive CD4+ T cells from PBMCs. Reading the label with the study, this specimen's cell subset or site is: CD45RA+ positively selected. Receptor source: a man aged 18 to 29 in good health. Some clones in this sample may be carry-over from other donors' samples.

J is TRBJ2-5 and V is TRBV28; D is ambiguous. The V and J ends lost 5 bases and 1 base respectively, with 14 bases between them. CDR1 MDHEN and CDR2 SYDVKM come from the germline V gene. The CDR3 extends over 15 amino acids. The CDR3 spells CASSIKVLRQETQYF. The CDR3 coding sequence is TGTGCCAGCAGTATAAAGGTGCTCCGCCAAGAGACCCAGTACTTC.

The rearrangement links TRBV27 to TRBJ1-1, with D possibly being TRBD1 (5 bases). Looked up from germline, CDR1 is MNHEY and CDR2 is SMNVEV (reference sequence). The CDR3 loop spans 15 amino acids. With 7 bases removed from V and 0 bases from J, the gap between germline ends came to 15 bases. CDR3: CASIGGRQLNTEAFF. In DNA form, the CDR3 reads TGTGCCAGCATCGGGGGGAGGCAGCTGAACACTGAAGCTTTCTTT.

The rearrangement uses TRBV6-6 and TRBJ1-6, with TRBD1 matching 8 bases. Germline lookup yields CDR1 MNHNY and CDR2 SVGAGI (reference sequence). J lost 7 bases, V lost 10 bases, and 6 bases had no gene match. There are 13 residues in the CDR3. The CDR3 nucleotides are TGTGCCATTCAGGACAGGGACAATTCACCCCTCCACTTT. Amino acids: CAIQDRDNSPLHF.

Turning to this clone: Within the sample, other DNA sequences also encode this same CDR3. The rearrangement joins TRBV12-5 to TRBJ2-3, with no clear D. Germline CDR1 and CDR2: LGHNT and FRNRAP. The germline V and J ends were trimmed by 2 bases and 3 bases, with 6 bases remaining between them. This CDR3 is built from 13 residues. DNA of the CDR3: TGTGCTAGTGGTTTGCTAGGAACAGATACGCAGTATTTT. Its translation is CASGLLGTDTQYF.

On this clone itself: A much larger clone differs from this one at a single base, so this may be a read error. At the DNA level, this CDR3 is encoded by other sequences in the same sample as well. The rearrangement uses TRBV2 and TRBJ1-5; D remains unclear. V shed 5 bases and J shed 5 bases, with 4 bases lying between them. CDR1 is SNHLY, CDR2 FYNNEI, per germline. CDR3 length: 11 residues. In DNA form, the CDR3 reads TGTGCCAGCAGTTTGGATCAGCCCCAGCATTTT. Residues: CASSLDQPQHF.

A remark on this clone: The identical CDR3 is also encoded by other nucleotide sequences in the sample. V and J are TRBV9 and TRBJ2-3; TRBD2 matches 13 bases. Germline values: CDR1 SGDLS, CDR2 YYNGEE. The CDR3 length is 15 residues. J lost 3 bases, V lost 3 bases, and 1 base had no gene match. The CDR3 reads CASSGTSGRTDTQYF. The CDR3 DNA follows: TGTGCCAGCAGCGGGACTAGCGGGAGAACAGATACGCAGTATTTT.

J is TRBJ2-7 and V is TRBV7-9; 8 positions match TRBD2. V lost 3 bases and J lost 4; bases outside the gene matches: 5. Germline V gives CDR1 SEHNR, CDR2 FQNEAQ (reference sequence). The CDR3 consists of 14 residues. The DNA for the CDR3 is TGTGCCAGCAGCTTTAGGGCTAGCGGGTACGAGCAGTACTTC. As protein: CASSFRASGYEQYF.

The rearrangement links TRBV10-2 to TRBJ2-1, with 8 bases fitting TRBD2. Germline V gene lookup returns CDR1 WSHSY and CDR2 SAAADI. The CDR3 contains 20 residues. V was pared by 4 bases and J by 3 bases, with 20 bases of the junction left unmatched. CDR3: CASSVKTGTRTEEDYNEQFF. In DNA, the CDR3 is TGCGCCAGCAGTGTTAAGACCGGGACTAGGACGGAAGAAGACTACAATGAGCAGTTCTTC.

The rearrangement joins TRBV6-5 to TRBJ1-4; D unclear. V was trimmed by 0 bases and J by 7 bases, leaving 9 bases between them. Per the germline V gene, CDR1 is MNHEY and CDR2 is SVGAGI. CDR3 size: 14 residues. CDR3 region: CASSYSRQSEKLFF. The CDR3 region has the DNA TGTGCCAGCAGTTACTCGAGGCAGAGTGAAAAACTGTTTTTT.

With respect to this clone: In the same sample, other DNA sequences code for this CDR3. The CDR3 here is CAWSKGMNTEAFF. The CDR3, as DNA: TGTGCCTGGAGTAAGGGGATGAACACTGAAGCTTTCTTT. The chain links TRBV30 to TRBJ1-1, with D possibly being TRBD1 (5 bases). The CDR3 contains 13 residues. Germline assignment: CDR1 GTSNPN and CDR2 SVGIG (reference sequence). Trimming stripped 2 bases from V and 0 bases from J, with 7 bases between.

The chain carries TRBV11-1 and TRBJ1-2, with 10 bases aligning to TRBD1. V shed 5 bases, J shed 11 bases, and the junction held 14 bases outside the gene matches. CDR3 length equals 15 residues. Looked up from germline, CDR1 is SGHAT and CDR2 is FQDESV (reference sequence). CDR3 DNA: TGTGCCAGCAGCAATCTTACCGTGACAGGGGGCGGTTACACCTTC. Translating gives CASSNLTVTGGGYTF.

The genes are TRBV2 and TRBJ2-5, with 11 bases that match TRBD2. The DNA end is more similar to TRBJ2-7, so the J call may be wrong. This CDR3 contains 13 residues. Germline values: CDR1 SNHLY, CDR2 FYNNEI. CDR3 coding DNA: TGTGCCAGCAGTACGACTAGCGGGAACGAGCAGTACTTC. It yields the protein CASSTTSGNEQYF.

J is TRBJ2-7 and V is TRBV7-9, with TRBD2 identical over 8 bases. J lost 5 bases, V lost 2 bases, and 5 bases had no gene match. Looked up from germline, CDR1 is SEHNR and CDR2 is FQNEAQ (reference sequence). This CDR3 is 14 amino acids long. CDR3 nucleotide sequence: TGTGCCAGCAGCTTAAGCGGGAGTTGGAACGAGCAGTACTTC. Encoded protein: CASSLSGSWNEQYF.

The V call is TRBV5-4, the J call TRBJ1-2; D gene unclear. Germline V lookup: CDR1 SGHNT, CDR2 YYREEE (reference sequence). CDR3 length: 15 residues. The V and J ends lost 1 base and 3 bases respectively, with 13 bases between them. The CDR3 region has the DNA TGTGCCAGCAGCTTGCCGAGACCGACGGACTATGGCTACACCTTC. This sequence encodes CASSLPRPTDYGYTF.

The genes are TRBV27 and TRBJ1-1; TRBD1 agrees at 7 bases. Germline V lookup: CDR1 MNHEY, CDR2 SMNVEV (reference sequence). J gave up 5 bases and V 7 bases, and 13 bases lay outside the gene matches. This CDR3 has 15 residues. CDR3 nucleotides: TGTGCCAGCAATCTAAACAGGGGAAGTAGGACTGAAGCTTTCTTT. Amino acid sequence: CASNLNRGSRTEAFF.

This chain uses TRBV7-8 with TRBJ1-1, with D perhaps TRBD1 (5 bases). Trimming took 3 bases from V and 5 from J, leaving 10 bases between them. The CDR3 spans 13 residues. The germline V gene has CDR1 SGHVS and CDR2 FQNEAQ. The CDR3 sequence is CASSFPKGTEAFF. The CDR3 DNA follows: TGTGCCAGCAGCTTCCCCAAGGGGACTGAAGCTTTCTTT.

A few counts support this clone. The gene calls are TRBV10-3 and TRBJ1-1; 8 bases map to TRBD1. The CDR3 has 15 residues. The junction had 2 bases not matched to a gene; V was cut back by 1 base and J by 1 base. The germline V gene has CDR1 ENHRY and CDR2 SYGVKD. The CDR3 sequence is CAISEWDRKNTEAFF. Written as DNA, the CDR3 is TGTGCCATCAGTGAGTGGGACAGGAAGAACACTGAAGCTTTCTTT.

The chain combines TRBV2 with TRBJ2-7; tentatively, D is TRBD2 (7 bases). Trimming cost V 5 bases and J 4 bases, with 15 bases left between them. Germline V gene data show CDR1 as SNHLY and CDR2 as FYNNEI. The CDR3 is made up of 14 amino acids. The CDR3 DNA follows: TGTGCCAGCAGTACAGGGAGGGGCGTGTACGAGCAGTACTTC. As protein: CASSTGRGVYEQYF.

This clone showed up just once. The genes are TRBV12-2 and TRBJ2-2; the table assigns TRBD1, which was not confirmed against the DNA. TRBV12-2 is labeled a pseudogene. This CDR3 spans 15 amino acids. CDR3 in amino acids: CASRSRVANTGELFF. The CDR3 DNA reads as TGTGCAAGTCGCTCCAGGGTCGCGAACACCGGGGAGCTGTTTTTT.

The rearrangement links TRBV6-1 to TRBJ1-4, with TRBD1 matching 10 bases. Unmatched junction bases numbered 6, after V lost 3 bases and J lost 8 bases. Germline values: CDR1 MNHNS, CDR2 SASEGT. The CDR3 has 15 amino acids. The CDR3 region is CASSEFGDRGEKLFF. Written as DNA, the CDR3 is TGTGCCAGCAGTGAGTTTGGGGACAGGGGCGAAAAACTGTTTTTT.

This clone was observed a single time. The chain combines TRBV7-9 with TRBJ2-7; a possible D gene is TRBD2 (6 bases). Trimming left V 2 bases short and J 5 bases short, with 19 bases between. This CDR3 is 16 amino acids long. The germline V gene has CDR1 SEHNR and CDR2 FQNEAQ (reference sequence). CDR3 amino acids: CASSLLLSSVADEQYF. DNA for the CDR3: TGTGCCAGCAGCTTATTATTGTCTAGCGTTGCGGACGAGCAGTACTTC.

This chain joins TRBV7-2 and TRBJ2-5; 9 bases align to TRBD1. The germline V gene encodes CDR1 SGHTA and CDR2 FQGNSA. This CDR3 is built from 15 residues. The V gene end was trimmed by 4 bases and the J gene end by 5 bases; junction bases not matched to a gene: 8. The CDR3 nucleotides read TGTGCCAGCAGCTCACAGGGGGCCAAGTGGGAGACCCAGTACTTC. Translating gives CASSSQGAKWETQYF.

This chain connects TRBV27 to TRBJ2-3; maybe TRBD1 (5 bases). Trimming shortened V by 5 bases and J by 1 base, and 25 bases separated the two germline ends. The CDR3 loop spans 19 amino acids. CDR1 is MNHEY, CDR2 SMNVEV, per germline (reference sequence). CDR3 residues: CASSPLLAGAAGRTDTQYF. CDR3 nucleotide sequence: TGTGCCAGCAGTCCGCTCCTCGCTGGGGCTGCTGGTCGCACAGATACGCAGTATTTT.

This CDR3 is CSVSSGRGYEQYF. The CDR3, as DNA: TGCAGCGTTTCTAGCGGCCGAGGCTACGAGCAGTACTTC. V and J are TRBV29-1 and TRBJ2-7; 7 bases line up with TRBD2. Trimming at V came to 5 bases and at J to 3 bases, leaving 7 bases not matched to a gene. The germline CDR1 and CDR2 sequences are SQVTM and ANQGSEA. The CDR3 runs to 13 residues.

V is TRBV28 and J is TRBJ2-3, with a tentative D call TRBD2 (6 bases). Trimming left V 6 bases short and J 4 bases short, with 14 bases between. The CDR3 loop spans 14 amino acids. Germline assignment: CDR1 MDHEN and CDR2 SYDVKM. The DNA for the CDR3 is TGTGCCAGCAGCCCGGGACTGCCCCCAGATACGCAGTATTTT. Its translation is CASSPGLPPDTQYF.

This sequence joins TRBV18 and TRBJ2-2; 7 nucleotides line up with TRBD1. V lost 1 base and J lost 7; bases outside the gene matches: 6. The CDR3 spans 15 residues. CDR1 is KGHSH and CDR2 is LQKENI in the germline V gene. For the CDR3, the DNA is TGTGCCAGCTCACCACAGGGGACAGTCGGCGGGGAGCTGTTTTTT. Encoded protein: CASSPQGTVGGELFF.

The V call is TRBV10-3, the J call TRBJ1-1, with TRBD1 as a possible D gene (5 bases). V lost 10 bases, J lost 0 bases, and 12 bases lay in between. Looked up from germline, CDR1 is ENHRY and CDR2 is SYGVKD. The CDR3 is 13 amino acids. CDR3 coding DNA: TGTGCCAGCAGGACACAGTTGAACACTGAAGCTTTCTTT. Encoded protein: CASRTQLNTEAFF.

V gene TRBV19 combines with J gene TRBJ1-5; the D is unclear. Trimming left V 1 base short and J 4 bases short, with 11 bases between. There are 15 residues in the CDR3. The germline V gene encodes CDR1 LNHDA and CDR2 SQIVND (reference sequence). DNA for the CDR3: TGTGCCAGTAGTATAGCCGGCCCCGTGAATCAGCCCCAGCATTTT. The encoded protein is CASSIAGPVNQPQHF.

In the case of this clone: This sample includes further DNA sequences coding for the same CDR3. The J gene is TRBJ2-1, the V gene TRBV2; no definite D call. Trimming removed 1 base at V and 1 base at J, with 5 bases between. CDR1 and CDR2 (germline): SNHLY, FYNNEI. The CDR3 is 14 residues long. The CDR3 loop is CASSEESSYNEQFF. CDR3 DNA sequence: TGTGCCAGCAGTGAAGAAAGTTCCTACAATGAGCAGTTCTTC.